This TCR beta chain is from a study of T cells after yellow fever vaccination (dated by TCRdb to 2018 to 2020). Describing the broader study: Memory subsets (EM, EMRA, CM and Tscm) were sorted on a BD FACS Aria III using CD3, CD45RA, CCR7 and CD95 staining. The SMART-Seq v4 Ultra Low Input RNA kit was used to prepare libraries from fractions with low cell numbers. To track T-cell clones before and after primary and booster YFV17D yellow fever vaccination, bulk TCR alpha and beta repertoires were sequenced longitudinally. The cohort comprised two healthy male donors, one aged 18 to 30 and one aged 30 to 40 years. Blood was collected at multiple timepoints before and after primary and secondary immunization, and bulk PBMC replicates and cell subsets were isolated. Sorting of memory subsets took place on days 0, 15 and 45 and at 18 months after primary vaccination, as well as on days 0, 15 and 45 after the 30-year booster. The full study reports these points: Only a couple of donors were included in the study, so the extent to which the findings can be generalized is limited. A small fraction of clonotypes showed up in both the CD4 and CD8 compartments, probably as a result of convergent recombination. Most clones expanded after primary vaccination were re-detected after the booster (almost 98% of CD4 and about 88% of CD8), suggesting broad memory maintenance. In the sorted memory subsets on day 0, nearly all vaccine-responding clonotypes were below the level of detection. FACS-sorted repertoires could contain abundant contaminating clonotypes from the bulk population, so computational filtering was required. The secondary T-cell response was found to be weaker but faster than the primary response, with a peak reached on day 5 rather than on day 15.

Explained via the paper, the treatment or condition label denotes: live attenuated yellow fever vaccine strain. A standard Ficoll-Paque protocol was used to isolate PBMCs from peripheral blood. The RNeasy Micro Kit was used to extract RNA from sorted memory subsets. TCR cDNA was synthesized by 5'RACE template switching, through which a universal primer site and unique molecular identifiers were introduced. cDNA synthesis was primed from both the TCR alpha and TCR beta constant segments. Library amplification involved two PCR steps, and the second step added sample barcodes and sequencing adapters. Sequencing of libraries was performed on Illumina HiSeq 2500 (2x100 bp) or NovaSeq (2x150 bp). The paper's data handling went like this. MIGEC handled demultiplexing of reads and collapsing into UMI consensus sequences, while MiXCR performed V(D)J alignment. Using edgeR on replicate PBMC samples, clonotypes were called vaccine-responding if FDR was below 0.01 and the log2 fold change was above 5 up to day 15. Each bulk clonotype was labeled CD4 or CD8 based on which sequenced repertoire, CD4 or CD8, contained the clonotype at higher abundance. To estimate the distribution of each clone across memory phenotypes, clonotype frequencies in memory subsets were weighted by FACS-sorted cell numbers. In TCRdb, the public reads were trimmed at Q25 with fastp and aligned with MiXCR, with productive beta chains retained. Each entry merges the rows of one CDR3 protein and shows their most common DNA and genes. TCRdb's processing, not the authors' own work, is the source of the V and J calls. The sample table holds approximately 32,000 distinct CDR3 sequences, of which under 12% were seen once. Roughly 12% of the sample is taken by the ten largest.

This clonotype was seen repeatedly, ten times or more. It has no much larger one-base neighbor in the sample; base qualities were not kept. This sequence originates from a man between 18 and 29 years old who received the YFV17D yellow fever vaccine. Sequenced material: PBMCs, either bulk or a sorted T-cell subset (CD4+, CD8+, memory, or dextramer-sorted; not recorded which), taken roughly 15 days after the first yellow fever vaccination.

The CDR3 in this case is CASSLLGAAPNTEAFF. The nucleotide sequence reads TGTGCCAGCAGTTTATTGGGCGCGGCCCCAAACACTGAAGCTTTCTTT. Recombination linked TRBV12-3 or TRBV12-4 to TRBJ1-1; the D segment cannot be called with confidence. V and J lose 2 bases and 2 bases, and a span of 15 bases separates them. The CDR3 has 16 amino acids, counting the end cysteine and phenylalanine. Only the CDR3 DNA is retained, 48 bases long and in frame from the first base.